The next 32 T cell receptor beta chains were all read from a single sample in a study of T cell responses to AZD1222 COVID-19 vaccine. TCRdb's table, derived via immunoSEQ multiplex PCR, lists solely in-frame clones and lacks some. The data contain about 180,000 clones, roughly nine tenths of them singletons. The source was peripheral blood, collected on day 0 of AZD1222 vaccination. These receptor sequences come from an adult in good health.

As DNA, the CDR3 is TGTGCCAGCAGCGTAGACCCCCGATTAGCGGGAGGAAACTCTGGGGCCAACGTCCTGACTTTC. It translates to CASSVDPRLAGGNSGANVLTF. The V and J genes are TRBV9 and TRBJ2-6, with TRBD2 matching over 10 bases. In germline, CDR1 is SGDLS, CDR2 YYNGEE. The CDR3 extends over 21 amino acids. The V gene end was trimmed by 0 bases and the J gene end by 0 bases; junction bases not matched to a gene: 12.

This clone has only a few counts. J is TRBJ1-2 and V is TRBV5-1, with a tentative D call TRBD1 (5 bases). Trimming removed 2 bases at V and 4 bases at J, with 15 bases between. Germline V gives CDR1 SGHRS, CDR2 YFSETQ. The CDR3 extends over 15 amino acids. The CDR3 nucleotides are TGCGCCAGCAGCTTAGGGACGGGTAACACCTATGGCTACACCTTC. This sequence encodes CASSLGTGNTYGYTF. The full variable domain, in which reference TRBV5-1 and TRBJ1-2 provide the parts outside the CDR3, is KAGVTQTPRYLIKTRGQQVTLSCSPISGHRSVSWYQQTPGQGLQFLFEYFSETQRNKGNFPGRFSGRQFSNSRSEMNVSTLELGDSALYLCASSLGTGNTYGYTFGSGTRLTVV.

This chain links TRBV28 with TRBJ1-2, with 10 nucleotides matching TRBD1. CDR3 length: 14 amino acids. CDR1 and CDR2 from the germline V gene are MDHEN and SYDVKM. V trimming: 6 bases; J trimming: 8 bases; junction bases outside the gene matches: 9. The chain's CDR3 is CASRGSGTGEGYTF. The CDR3 nucleotides are TGTGCCAGCAGGGGATCCGGGACAGGGGAAGGCTACACCTTC.

In this sample, this clone turned up a few times. The rearrangement joins TRBV6-2 or TRBV6-3 to TRBJ1-1; perhaps TRBD1 as D (6 bases). V was shortened by 5 bases and J by 1 base, with 11 bases between the two germline ends. The germline gives CDR1 MNHEY, CDR2 SVGEGT. This CDR3 region has 14 residues. The CDR3 region has the DNA TGTGCCAGCAGTCTCCGGACAGCGAACACTGAAGCTTTCTTT. Translated: CASSLRTANTEAFF.

CDR3: CASSELAKNIQYF. The CDR3 DNA follows: TGTGCCAGTAGTGAGCTAGCCAAAAACATTCAGTACTTC. This chain links TRBV19 with TRBJ2-4; D gene uncertain. Germline CDR1 and CDR2: LNHDA and SQIVND (reference sequence). The V and J ends lost 5 bases and 0 bases respectively, with 5 bases between them. The CDR3 is 13 residues long.

This chain uses TRBV6-1 with TRBJ1-3, with D perhaps TRBD1 (5 bases). The V gene lost 3 bases and the J gene lost 1 base, with 10 bases spanning the gap. The CDR3 loop spans 15 amino acids. Germline V gene lookup returns CDR1 MNHNS and CDR2 SASEGT. The CDR3 DNA sequence: TGTGCCAGCAGTGATCGGGGGAGGTCTGGAAACACCATATATTTT. Its protein product is CASSDRGRSGNTIYF.

CDR3 DNA: TGTGCCAGCAGTTATGATCCCGGGACCCCGAGGGACTCCTACAATGAGCAGTTCTTC. This translates into CASSYDPGTPRDSYNEQFF. This chain joins TRBV2 and TRBJ2-1, with D perhaps matching TRBD1 or TRBD2 (5 bases each). V was cut by 5 bases and J by 0 bases, with 23 bases left in between. The germline CDR1 and CDR2 sequences are SNHLY and FYNNEI. The CDR3 extends over 19 amino acids.

The rearrangement joins TRBV11-2 to TRBJ1-2, with TRBD1 identical over 8 bases. With 3 bases clipped from V and 8 bases from J, the junction kept 5 bases outside the gene matches. Germline V gives CDR1 SGHAT, CDR2 FQNNGV. This CDR3 has 13 residues. CDR3 coding DNA: TGTGCCAGCAGCTTGGGTCAGGGGGCGGGCTACACCTTC. Its protein is CASSLGQGAGYTF.

This clone was detected only once. The chain carries TRBV4-1 and TRBJ1-1; a weak D match, TRBD1 (6 bases). Trimming took 8 bases from V and 1 from J, leaving 11 bases between them. CDR3 length: 13 residues. Germline V gene sequence: CDR1 MGHRA, CDR2 YSYEKL. The CDR3 sequence is CASQQGANTEAFF. In DNA form, the CDR3 reads TGCGCCAGCCAACAGGGAGCGAACACTGAAGCTTTCTTT.

The chain links TRBV19 to TRBJ1-1, with 9 bases fitting TRBD1. Looked up from germline, CDR1 is LNHDA and CDR2 is SQIVND (reference sequence). V was clipped by 4 bases and J by 1 base; unmatched bases: 4. There are 15 residues in the CDR3. The CDR3 sequence: CASSTGTGKNTEAFF. The CDR3 DNA reads as TGTGCCAGTAGTACTGGGACAGGGAAGAACACTGAAGCTTTCTTT. Using reference TRBV19 and TRBJ1-1 for the parts outside the CDR3, the full variable domain is DGGITQSPKYLFRKEGQNVTLSCEQNLNHDAMYWYRQDPGQGLRLIYYSQIVNDFQKGDIAEGYSVSREKKESFPLTVTSAQKNPTAFYLCASSTGTGKNTEAFFGQGTRLTVV.

This clone was observed a handful of times. The V and J genes are TRBV6-2 or TRBV6-3 and TRBJ1-6; D ambiguous. Trimming took off 0 bases at V and 0 bases at J, with 15 bases between the two ends. CDR3 length: 19 residues. In germline, CDR1 is MNHEY, CDR2 SVGEGT. The CDR3 loop is CASSYSWVPVDSYNSPLHF. DNA for the CDR3: TGTGCCAGCAGTTACTCGTGGGTGCCTGTCGACTCCTATAATTCACCCCTCCACTTT.

The V call is TRBV30, the J call TRBJ1-2; 8 positions agree with TRBD1. The CDR3 has 13 residues. V trimming: 4 bases; J trimming: 7 bases; junction bases outside the gene matches: 8. The germline CDR1 and CDR2 sequences are GTSNPN and SVGIG (reference sequence). DNA of the CDR3: TGTGCCTGGAAGGTTCAGGGGGCGATTGGCTACACCTTC. It encodes CAWKVQGAIGYTF.

This clone has just one count. The rearrangement uses TRBV7-3 and TRBJ2-1; D may be TRBD1 (5 bases). Trimming removed 1 base from V and 5 bases from J, with 9 bases in between. Germline CDR1 reads SGHTA; CDR2 reads FQGTGA. The CDR3 spans 14 residues. CDR3 amino acids: CASSLNAGHNEQFF. For the CDR3, the DNA is TGTGCCAGCAGCTTAAACGCAGGGCACAATGAGCAGTTCTTC. The whole variable domain, filled in from reference TRBV7-3 and TRBJ2-1, reads GAGVSQTPSNKVTEKGKYVELRCDPISGHTALYWYRQSLGQGPEFLIYFQGTGAADDSGLPNDRFFAVRPEGSVSTLKIQRTERGDSAVYLCASSLNAGHNEQFFGPGTRLTVL.

This CDR3 reads CASSLGRERSPLHF. The CDR3 DNA is TGCGCCAGCAGCTTGGGTAGGGAACGGTCACCCCTCCACTTT. V gene TRBV5-1 combines with J gene TRBJ1-6, with D unresolved. The CDR3 is 14 amino acids. Trimming stripped 0 bases from V and 10 bases from J, with 11 bases between. Per germline, CDR1 SGHRS and CDR2 YFSETQ.

The V gene is TRBV6-5, the J gene TRBJ1-2; D unclear. CDR3 length: 13 residues. The germline CDR1 and CDR2 sequences are MNHEY and SVGAGI. V lost 5 bases and J 2 bases, leaving 9 bases between the germline ends. Here the CDR3 reads CASSKERNYGYTF. For the CDR3, the DNA is TGTGCCAGCAGTAAGGAGAGAAACTATGGCTACACCTTC.

The chain is built from TRBV4-2 and TRBJ2-1; a weak D match, TRBD1 (5 bases). CDR1 and CDR2 from the germline V gene are LGHNA and YNFKEQ. CDR3 length equals 15 residues. Trimming took 0 bases from V and 12 from J, leaving 18 bases between them. The CDR3 sequence is CASSQDETVGYGQFF. As DNA, the CDR3 is TGTGCCAGCAGCCAAGATGAGACAGTTGGGTATGGGCAGTTCTTC.

This clone was seen more than once but under ten times. This chain uses TRBV5-6 with TRBJ1-5; D possibly corresponds to TRBD1 (5 bases). V dropped 3 bases and J dropped 7 bases, with 14 bases sitting between them. Germline V gene data show CDR1 as SGHDT and CDR2 as YYEEEE. The CDR3 extends over 14 amino acids. The CDR3 loop reads CASSYRDARQPQHF. CDR3 sequence (DNA): TGTGCCAGCAGCTACCGGGACGCGAGACAGCCCCAGCATTTT. The variable domain in full, completed from reference TRBV5-6 and TRBJ1-5, reads DAGVTQSPTHLIKTRGQQVTLRCSPKSGHDTVSWYQQALGQGPQFIFQYYEEEERQRGNFPDRFSGHQFPNYSSELNVNALLLGDSALYLCASSYRDARQPQHFGDGTRLSIL.

Written as DNA, the CDR3 is TGTGCCTGGAGTGTCTCAGGGAGGGACTATGGCTACACCTTC. It specifies CAWSVSGRDYGYTF. The chain uses TRBV30 and TRBJ1-2, with D tentatively TRBD1 (5 bases). The CDR3 length is 14 residues. V lost 0 bases to trimming and J lost 3 bases, with 11 bases between them. Germline V gives CDR1 GTSNPN, CDR2 SVGIG (reference sequence).

The rearrangement links TRBV6-1 to TRBJ1-5; D is uncertain. CDR3 length: 14 residues. Trimming cost V 1 base and J 6 bases, with 10 bases left between them. Germline V lookup: CDR1 MNHNS, CDR2 SASEGT. The DNA for the CDR3 is TGTGCCAGCAGTGAAGTCGGATTAACTCAGCCCCAGCATTTT. This gives the protein CASSEVGLTQPQHF.

Concerning this clone: One end of the junction fails to match germline, which may point to a read error. The rearrangement links TRBV5-4 to TRBJ1-2; 8 positions agree with TRBD1. Per germline, CDR1 SGHNT and CDR2 YYREEE (reference sequence). The CDR3 sequence is 15 residues long. The CDR3 here is CATSSGQGAWGGYTF. The CDR3 bases are TGTGCCACCAGCTCCGGCCAGGGGGCTTGGGGTGGCTACACCTTC.

This clone was counted a few times. The gene calls are TRBV5-4 and TRBJ2-2; the D gene is possibly TRBD1 (5 bases). CDR3 size: 15 residues. With 4 bases removed from V and 6 bases from J, the gap between germline ends came to 16 bases. Per germline, CDR1 SGHNT and CDR2 YYREEE (reference sequence). The CDR3 protein is CASSPKGARAGELFF. CDR3 bases: TGTGCCAGCAGCCCTAAAGGGGCTAGGGCCGGGGAGCTGTTTTTT.

The chain links TRBV28 to TRBJ1-2; 10 bases fit TRBD1. V shed 6 bases and J 4 bases; nucleotides not matched to a gene: 8. CDR1 is MDHEN and CDR2 is SYDVKM in the germline V gene. The CDR3 is 15 amino acids. Written as DNA, the CDR3 is TGTGCCAGCAGCCCGTCGGGACAGGGGCGCTATGGCTACACCTTC. This sequence encodes CASSPSGQGRYGYTF.

The chain combines TRBV5-1 with TRBJ2-7, with TRBD1 identical over 7 bases. The germline V gene has CDR1 SGHRS and CDR2 YFSETQ. The CDR3 contains 12 residues. J was trimmed by 6 bases and V by 2 bases; bases with no gene match: 2. CDR3 region: CASSLTGAEQYF. In DNA form, the CDR3 reads TGCGCCAGCAGCTTAACAGGGGCCGAGCAGTACTTC.

This clone came up once. This rearrangement joins TRBV6-5 to TRBJ1-1, with D hard to call. In germline, CDR1 is MNHEY, CDR2 SVGAGI. V lost 6 bases and J lost 6, with 14 bases in between. This CDR3 has 13 residues. The CDR3 region has the DNA TGTGCCAGCAGCAGACGGGAAAGGGCTGAAGCTTTCTTT. Amino acid sequence: CASSRRERAEAFF.

The rearrangement joins TRBV28 to TRBJ1-6; D ambiguous. With 7 bases removed from V and 6 bases from J, the gap between germline ends came to 19 bases. The germline V gene has CDR1 MDHEN and CDR2 SYDVKM. This CDR3 comprises 16 residues. CDR3: CASTTFIRVSNSPLHF. The CDR3 DNA reads as TGTGCCAGCACCACTTTCATCCGGGTGTCTAATTCACCCCTCCACTTT.

In regard to this clone: Other DNA sequences of this sample code for an identical CDR3. V gene TRBV27 combines with J gene TRBJ1-1; D possibly corresponds to TRBD1 (5 bases). From germline, CDR1 is MNHEY and CDR2 SMNVEV (reference sequence). V dropped 6 bases and J dropped 0 bases, with 8 bases sitting between them. The CDR3 length is 13 residues. CDR3 coding DNA: TGTGCCAGCAGCTCAGGGTTGAACACTGAAGCTTTCTTT. As protein: CASSSGLNTEAFF.

The rearrangement links TRBV19 to TRBJ1-2; a weak D match, TRBD1 (6 bases). V was cut by 1 base and J by 2 bases, with 8 bases left in between. The germline V gene encodes CDR1 LNHDA and CDR2 SQIVND (reference sequence). The CDR3 length is 14 residues. In DNA form, the CDR3 reads TGTGCCAGTAGTATAGTAGGGGGGAACTATGGCTACACCTTC. This sequence encodes CASSIVGGNYGYTF.

The V gene is TRBV5-1, the J gene TRBJ1-5, with 11 bases that match TRBD1. CDR1 is SGHRS, CDR2 YFSETQ, per germline. The CDR3 covers 17 residues. V lost 5 bases and J lost 5; bases outside the gene matches: 12. CDR3 region: CASRRTGGNTVDQPQHF. The CDR3 nucleotides read TGCGCCAGCAGGCGGACAGGGGGCAATACGGTCGATCAGCCCCAGCATTTT.

A word on this clone: Germline and junction disagree at one end, which may indicate a read error. The genes are TRBV2 and TRBJ1-2, with a tentative D call TRBD1 (5 bases). CDR1 is SNHLY and CDR2 is FYNNEI in the germline V gene. The CDR3 loop spans 11 amino acids. The CDR3 nucleotides are TGTGCCAGCAGTAGGCTTCGGGACCCCTCCTTC. It is translated as CASSRLRDPSF.

V and J are TRBV6-5 and TRBJ1-5; D is undetermined. Germline V gene sequence: CDR1 MNHEY, CDR2 SVGAGI. V shed 4 bases and J shed 4 bases, with 14 bases lying between them. This CDR3 contains 15 residues. CDR3 sequence (DNA): TGTGCCAGCAGTTCCGGGGATGCCCCTAATCAGCCCCAGCATTTT. Residues: CASSSGDAPNQPQHF.

A few counts support this clone. The chain recombines TRBV9 with TRBJ1-2, with unresolved D. Trimming cost V 0 bases and J 0 bases, with 6 bases left between them. The CDR3 is 14 amino acids. Germline V gene sequence: CDR1 SGDLS, CDR2 YYNGEE. In DNA, the CDR3 is TGTGCCAGCAGCGTAGGGACGGCTAACTATGGCTACACCTTC. This codes for CASSVGTANYGYTF.

The V and J genes are TRBV2 and TRBJ1-1; D is uncertain. Germline V gives CDR1 SNHLY, CDR2 FYNNEI. This CDR3 has 14 amino acids. V was pared by 0 bases and J by 11 bases, with 16 bases between. The CDR3 loop is CASSEAVGGRWAFF. The CDR3 coding sequence is TGTGCCAGCAGTGAAGCGGTGGGAGGCCGATGGGCTTTCTTT.